These 30 T cell receptor beta chains share one sample of origin, sequenced in a study of cytomegalovirus exposure and HLA in healthy donors. PCR primers comprised 60 Vbeta and 13 Jbeta primers. Assay: immunoSEQ multiplex PCR; the TCRdb copy retains only in-frame clones and omits some. The sample lists over 150,000 clones, around 84% occurring once. The material sequenced was PBMCs. All receptors derive from a woman aged 40-49 years in good health and CMV-seropositive.

The chain employs TRBV7-8 and TRBJ1-5, with D unresolved. Trimming shortened V by 5 bases and J by 0 bases, and 14 bases separated the two germline ends. The germline V gene has CDR1 SGHVS and CDR2 FQNEAQ. The CDR3 has 16 amino acids. The CDR3 loop reads CASSPWREPSNQPQHF. CDR3 nucleotides: TGTGCCAGCAGCCCGTGGCGGGAGCCTAGCAATCAGCCCCAGCATTTT.

The V and J genes are TRBV19 and TRBJ2-1; 11 bases align to TRBD2. Germline V gene sequence: CDR1 LNHDA, CDR2 SQIVND (reference sequence). The CDR3 length is 16 residues. Losses at the gene ends were 5 bases for V and 5 bases for J; bases not matched to a gene: 8. Here the CDR3 reads CASSDSLAGVNNEQFF. CDR3 DNA sequence: TGTGCCAGTAGTGACTCACTAGCGGGAGTGAACAATGAGCAGTTCTTC.

This clone was detected only a few times. CDR3 region: CASSLVVSSYNEQFF. The CDR3 nucleotides read TGTGCCAGCAGCCTGGTAGTGAGCTCCTACAATGAGCAGTTCTTC. The chain has TRBV7-9 and TRBJ2-1, with no clear D. The V end lost 5 bases, the J end lost 0 bases, and 11 bases lay between the germline ends. From germline, CDR1 is SEHNR and CDR2 FQNEAQ (reference sequence). CDR3 size: 15 residues.

The chain recombines TRBV19 with TRBJ2-1; 13 positions agree with TRBD2. With 9 bases clipped from V and 0 bases from J, the junction kept 11 bases outside the gene matches. This CDR3 has 18 residues. Germline CDR1 reads LNHDA; CDR2 reads SQIVND (reference sequence). CDR3 protein: CASSTSGRATSSYNEQFF. The CDR3 DNA sequence: TGTGCCAGCTCAACTAGCGGGAGGGCCACCTCCTCCTACAATGAGCAGTTCTTC.

This clone has more than one count but fewer than ten. This chain connects TRBV7-6 to TRBJ2-2; 12 positions agree with TRBD2. CDR3 length: 16 residues. Germline V gives CDR1 SGHVS, CDR2 FNYEAQ. V trimming: 6 bases; J trimming: 6 bases; junction bases outside the gene matches: 8. The CDR3 nucleotides are TGTGCCAGCAGAGAGACCCCTAGCGGGAGGGCCGGGGAGCTGTTTTTT. This encodes CASRETPSGRAGELFF.

The chain combines TRBV6-5 with TRBJ1-5, with TRBD1 matching 11 bases. The ends lost 6 bases at V and 5 bases at J; junction bases unmatched: 3. Germline CDR1 reads MNHEY; CDR2 reads SVGAGI. The CDR3 length is 14 residues. For the CDR3, the DNA is TGTGCCAGCAGACGGACAGGGGGCGATCAGCCCCAGCATTTT. This encodes CASRRTGGDQPQHF.

V is TRBV5-6 and J is TRBJ2-5, with 10 bases that match TRBD2. Germline assignment: CDR1 SGHDT and CDR2 YYEEEE. The V segment lost 2 bases and the J segment 5 bases; nucleotides outside the gene matches: 9. CDR3 length: 16 amino acids. The CDR3 reads CASSFGVAGGEETQYF. The CDR3 bases are TGTGCCAGCAGCTTCGGGGTAGCGGGAGGCGAGGAGACCCAGTACTTC. Combining the CDR3 with reference TRBV5-6 and TRBJ2-5 gives the whole variable domain DAGVTQSPTHLIKTRGQQVTLRCSPKSGHDTVSWYQQALGQGPQFIFQYYEEEERQRGNFPDRFSGHQFPNYSSELNVNALLLGDSALYLCASSFGVAGGEETQYFGPGTRLLVL.

The V call is TRBV9, the J call TRBJ1-2, with D perhaps matching TRBD1 (6 bases). Germline loops: CDR1 SGDLS, CDR2 YYNGEE. V was shortened by 3 bases and J by 8 bases, with 14 bases between the two germline ends. The CDR3 spans 13 residues. The CDR3 reads CASSADRRLGYTF. In DNA form, the CDR3 reads TGTGCCAGCAGCGCGGACAGACGACTGGGCTACACCTTC.

This sequence joins TRBV21-1 and TRBJ2-7; whether TRBD2, the table's D call, matches the DNA was not checked. TRBV21-1 is given as a pseudogene. This CDR3 spans 18 amino acids. This CDR3 is CASSKAGQSKAGGNEQYF. DNA of the CDR3: TGTGCCAGCAGCAAAGCGGGGCAGTCTAAGGCGGGAGGAAACGAGCAGTACTTC.

This clone was counted many times. The V gene is TRBV5-1, the J gene TRBJ2-7, with 7 bases lining up with TRBD2. From germline, CDR1 is SGHRS and CDR2 YFSETQ. V was clipped by 0 bases and J by 5 bases; unmatched bases: 2. The CDR3 loop spans 13 amino acids. The CDR3 DNA reads TGCGCCAGCAGCTTGGTTACTAGCGACGAGCAGTACTTC. Its translation is CASSLVTSDEQYF. Filled out from reference TRBV5-1 and TRBJ2-7, the complete variable domain reads KAGVTQTPRYLIKTRGQQVTLSCSPISGHRSVSWYQQTPGQGLQFLFEYFSETQRNKGNFPGRFSGRQFSNSRSEMNVSTLELGDSALYLCASSLVTSDEQYFGPGTRLTVT.

This clone was picked up a small number of times. The chain links TRBV7-6 to TRBJ1-1; 7 nucleotides match TRBD1. The CDR3 spans 15 residues. V was clipped by 1 base and J by 1 base; unmatched bases: 3. Germline lookup yields CDR1 SGHVS and CDR2 FNYEAQ. Here the CDR3 DNA reads TGTGCCAGCAGCTTAGGACAGGGAGGGAACACTGAAGCTTTCTTT. Protein product: CASSLGQGGNTEAFF.

V is TRBV7-9 and J is TRBJ1-1; D may be TRBD1 (5 bases). Germline V gene data show CDR1 as SEHNR and CDR2 as FQNEAQ (reference sequence). The germline V and J ends were trimmed by 0 bases and 6 bases, with 11 bases remaining between them. The length of the CDR3 is 14 residues. In nucleotides, the CDR3 is TGTGCCAGCAGCTTAGCGGTCGGGGGAGCTGAAGCTTTCTTT. As protein: CASSLAVGGAEAFF.

V is TRBV9 and J is TRBJ2-3; D may be TRBD2 (5 bases). This CDR3 is built from 14 residues. CDR1 and CDR2 (germline): SGDLS, YYNGEE. Trimming took 3 bases from V and 8 from J, leaving 16 bases between them. The CDR3 loop reads CASSGGQVHGTQYF. The CDR3 nucleotides are TGTGCCAGCAGCGGAGGGCAGGTCCACGGTACGCAGTATTTT.

This clone was recorded only once. The gene calls are TRBV15 and TRBJ2-7; D might be TRBD1 (6 bases). Germline V gene sequence: CDR1 LNHNV, CDR2 YYDKDF (reference sequence). V shed 0 bases and J shed 6 bases, with 12 bases lying between them. The CDR3 has 14 amino acids. The CDR3 DNA follows: TGTGCCACCAGCAGAGATATGGGGGCTGGCGAGCAGTACTTC. This translates into CATSRDMGAGEQYF. Full variable domain (remainder filled in from reference TRBV15 and TRBJ2-7): DAMVIQNPRYQVTQFGKPVTLSCSQTLNHNVMYWYQQKSSQAPKLLFHYYDKDFNNEADTPDNFQSRRPNTSFCFLDIRSPGLGDTAMYLCATSRDMGAGEQYFGPGTRLTVT.

This clone was picked up a small number of times. V usage is TRBV11-3 and J usage is TRBJ2-1; 8 bases match TRBD2. There are 15 residues in the CDR3. Germline V gene sequence: CDR1 SGHNT, CDR2 YENEEA. Trimming removed 1 base from V and 8 bases from J; junction bases left unmatched: 7. In DNA, the CDR3 is TGTGCCAGCAGCTTAGCCGGGAGGGAGGACGATGAGCAGTTCTTC. Translated, it gives CASSLAGREDDEQFF.

The V gene is TRBV5-4, the J gene TRBJ1-4; the match to TRBD1 covers 11 bases. The germline V gene has CDR1 SGHNT and CDR2 YYREEE (reference sequence). Trimming cost V 4 bases and J 5 bases; bases outside gene matches: 7. This CDR3 is 16 amino acids long. In DNA form, the CDR3 reads TGTGCCAGCAGCCGAACCGGACAGGGGGCGAATGAAAAACTGTTTTTT. The encoded protein is CASSRTGQGANEKLFF.

The chain combines TRBV5-6 with TRBJ2-5, with 16 nucleotides matching TRBD2. The trim removed 5 bases at V and 13 bases at J, leaving 8 bases unmatched. The germline V gene encodes CDR1 SGHDT and CDR2 YYEEEE. The CDR3 has 14 amino acids. The CDR3 is CASRGGLAGGPSYF. CDR3 in DNA: TGTGCCAGCAGGGGGGGACTAGCGGGAGGGCCCTCGTACTTC.

This sequence joins TRBV20-1 and TRBJ1-1; D remains ambiguous. The CDR3 covers 11 residues. Germline CDR1 DFQATT, CDR2 SNEGSKA (reference sequence). V was trimmed by 5 bases and J by 8 bases, leaving 12 bases between them. CDR3 bases: TGCAGTGCTTACAGCTCCCTAGAAGCTTTCTTT. It is translated as CSAYSSLEAFF.

This clone was picked up one time. CDR3 sequence reads: CASSLYVTGVLRDGYTF. The CDR3 DNA follows: TGTGCCAGCAGCCTCTACGTGACAGGGGTCCTTAGAGATGGCTACACCTTC. The rearrangement uses TRBV7-8 and TRBJ1-2, with 8 bases lining up with TRBD1. Trimming removed 5 bases from V and 6 bases from J; junction bases left unmatched: 17. The CDR3 runs to 17 residues. CDR1 SGHVS and CDR2 FQNEAQ come from the germline V gene.

V and J are TRBV21-1 and TRBJ2-1; TRBD2 reflects the table's D call only, with no check against the DNA. TRBV21-1 is labeled a pseudogene. There are 15 residues in the CDR3. The CDR3 sequence is CASSPLGGAYWEQFF. As DNA, the CDR3 is TGTGCCAGCAGCCCCCTGGGAGGCGCGTATTGGGAGCAGTTCTTC.

This clone was recorded once. This sequence joins TRBV9 and TRBJ1-2; D is perhaps TRBD1 (5 bases). The germline CDR1 and CDR2 sequences are SGDLS and YYNGEE. V lost 5 bases, J lost 8 bases, and 22 bases lay in between. The length of the CDR3 is 15 residues. The CDR3 protein is CASSPEAGPLRGYTF. CDR3 bases: TGTGCCAGCAGTCCCGAGGCAGGGCCTTTGAGGGGCTACACCTTC. The complete variable domain, with remaining parts taken from reference TRBV9 and TRBJ1-2, reads DSGVTQTPKHLITATGQRVTLRCSPRSGDLSVYWYQQSLDQGLQFLIQYYNGEERAKGNILERFSAQQFPDLHSELNLSSLELGDSALYFCASSPEAGPLRGYTFGSGTRLTVV.

This clone was seen a few times. This rearrangement joins TRBV11-2 to TRBJ1-1; 9 positions agree with TRBD1. Looked up from germline, CDR1 is SGHAT and CDR2 is FQNNGV. The CDR3 extends over 14 amino acids. J lost 7 bases, V lost 3 bases, and 6 bases had no gene match. CDR3 DNA: TGTGCCAGCAGCTTTACAGGGGGCTTAGGTGAAGCTTTCTTT. Its translation: CASSFTGGLGEAFF.

The V gene is TRBV29-1, the J gene TRBJ2-1; D gene uncertain. Trimming cost V 3 bases and J 5 bases, with 5 bases left between them. The CDR3 runs 11 residues. CDR1 is SQVTM, CDR2 ANQGSEA, per germline. The CDR3 nucleotides read TGCAGCGTTGAGTTCGACAATGAGCAGTTCTTC. This encodes CSVEFDNEQFF.

The chain combines TRBV5-5 with TRBJ1-5, with 7 nucleotides matching TRBD1. This CDR3 is 15 amino acids long. CDR1 SGHKS and CDR2 YYEKEE come from the germline V gene (reference sequence). Losses at the gene ends were 3 bases for V and 5 bases for J; bases not matched to a gene: 8. CDR3 DNA sequence: TGTGCCAGCAGCTCAACAGGGGATTGGGATCAGCCCCAGCATTTT. It encodes CASSSTGDWDQPQHF.

The chain uses TRBV29-1 and TRBJ1-1; D gene ambiguous. This CDR3 contains 13 residues. Per germline, CDR1 SQVTM and CDR2 ANQGSEA. V was pared by 7 bases and J by 0 bases, with 12 bases between. The CDR3 region has the DNA TGCAGCGGACGACAAGCCGTGAACACTGAAGCTTTCTTT. It codes for CSGRQAVNTEAFF.

The chain recombines TRBV2 with TRBJ2-5; unclear D gene. V was pared by 6 bases and J by 0 bases, with 11 bases between. Germline loops: CDR1 SNHLY, CDR2 FYNNEI. The CDR3 length is 14 residues. CDR3: CASRKTPNQETQYF. CDR3 sequence (DNA): TGTGCCAGCAGGAAGACACCGAACCAAGAGACCCAGTACTTC.

The chain employs TRBV6-5 and TRBJ1-1; D possibly corresponds to TRBD1 (5 bases). CDR1 and CDR2 from the germline V gene are MNHEY and SVGAGI. This CDR3 is 15 amino acids long. Trimming removed 2 bases at V and 2 bases at J, with 12 bases between. This chain's CDR3 is CASSYLDKSNTEAFF. For the CDR3, the DNA is TGTGCCAGCAGTTACCTGGACAAGTCAAACACTGAAGCTTTCTTT.

The chain joins TRBV29-1 to TRBJ2-3; 13 bases align to TRBD2. The CDR3 runs 15 residues. The germline CDR1 and CDR2 sequences are SQVTM and ANQGSEA. V gave up 5 bases and J gave up 2 bases; unmatched junction bases: 4. CDR3 in DNA: TGCAGCGTTTGGGGGACTAGCGGGAACACAGATACGCAGTATTTT. It codes for CSVWGTSGNTDTQYF.

The chain carries TRBV6-1 and TRBJ1-2; TRBD1 might be the D (5 bases). Germline-derived CDR1 and CDR2 are MNHNS and SASEGT. The CDR3 extends over 14 amino acids. V gave up 2 bases and J gave up 8 bases, with 15 bases separating them. CDR3 in amino acids: CASSERRGIQGYTF. The CDR3, as DNA: TGTGCCAGCAGTGAAAGGCGGGGGATTCAGGGCTACACCTTC.

V usage is TRBV18 and J usage is TRBJ2-4; TRBD1 is a possible D gene (6 bases). The germline V gene has CDR1 KGHSH and CDR2 LQKENI. The CDR3 runs 13 residues. Trimming took 3 bases from V and 6 from J, leaving 9 bases between them. This chain's CDR3 is CASSPQGGNIQYF. The CDR3 bases are TGTGCCAGCTCACCGCAAGGGGGAAACATTCAGTACTTC. Drawing the rest from reference TRBV18 and TRBJ2-4, the complete variable domain is NAGVMQNPRHLVRRRGQEARLRCSPMKGHSHVYWYRQLPEEGLKFMVYLQKENIIDESGMPKERFSAEFPKEGPSILRIQQVVRGDSAAYFCASSPQGGNIQYFGAGTRLSVL.